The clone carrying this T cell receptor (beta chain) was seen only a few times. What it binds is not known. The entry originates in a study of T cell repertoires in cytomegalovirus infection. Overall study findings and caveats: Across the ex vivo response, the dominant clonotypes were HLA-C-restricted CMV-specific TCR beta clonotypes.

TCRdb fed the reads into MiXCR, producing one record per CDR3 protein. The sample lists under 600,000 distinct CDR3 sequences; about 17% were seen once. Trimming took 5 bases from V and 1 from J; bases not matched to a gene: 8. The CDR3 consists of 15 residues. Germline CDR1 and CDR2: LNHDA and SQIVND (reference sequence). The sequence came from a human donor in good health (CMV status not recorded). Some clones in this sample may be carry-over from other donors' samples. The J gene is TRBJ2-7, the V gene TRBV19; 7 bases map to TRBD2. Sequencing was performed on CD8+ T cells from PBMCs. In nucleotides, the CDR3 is TGTGCCAGTAGTCCTGCTTGGGGGGGTTCCTACGAGCAGTACTTC. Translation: CASSPAWGGSYEQYF.